Sequencing of this TCR beta chain was carried out in a study of shared clonotypes between healthy human individuals. Germline assignment: CDR1 SGHTA and CDR2 FQGTGA. Trimming took 0 bases from V and 7 from J, leaving 9 bases between them. CDR3 length: 14 residues. Method: immunoSEQ multiplex PCR; TCRdb's copy keeps in-frame clones and lacks some. In the table there are about 1 million clones, roughly 80% of which are singletons. Comment on this clone: Antigen unknown.

Study observations and caveats: Measured sharing among donors was expected to vary with sequencing depth.

Sequencing was done on a sample of memory CD4+ T cells sorted from blood. Described subset: CD45RA-negative fraction. The rearrangement uses TRBV7-3 and TRBJ2-2; no clear D gene. This clonotype originated in a man younger than 35 in good health. CDR3 DNA sequence: TGTGCCAGCAGCTTAACGTTGAATGGCGGGGAGCTGTTTTTT. Its translation: CASSLTLNGGELFF.